This T cell receptor beta chain emerged from a study of human T cells and chemical hapten exposure. Each CDR3 protein is one row after TCRdb ran MiXCR on the RACE reads. The data hold about 70,000 distinct CDR3 sequences, with 8.5% observed a single time. This clonotype was recorded many times. The sample's time point: patch test 2, 6 weeks after DPC sensitization. Treatment here: therapeutic diphenylcyclopropenone sensitization with weekly scalp DPC. The clonotype was recovered from a woman between 45 and 60 years old with alopecia areata. Some clones in this sample may be carry-over from other donors' samples. The specimen comprised whole blood, sampled in connection with sensitization to the hapten diphenylcyclopropenone (DPC).

The CDR3 reads CASTGDIAYEQYF. The DNA for the CDR3 is TGTGCCAGCACGGGGGACATCGCCTACGAGCAGTACTTC. The chain links TRBV7-9 to TRBJ2-7, with D perhaps matching TRBD1 or TRBD2 (6 bases each). The CDR3 sequence is 13 residues long. The V end was cut by 7 bases, the J end by 2 bases, with 12 bases between. Germline CDR1 SEHNR, CDR2 FQNEAQ (reference sequence).